Below are 23 T cell receptor beta chains sequenced from a single sample in a study of Ad26.COV2.S vaccination and SARS-CoV-2 variants. The assay was immunoSEQ multiplex PCR, and TCRdb's table has in-frame clones only and misses some. Counted here are more than 400,000 clones, over 80% occurring once; the ten biggest clones make up under 2%. Documented treatment: around 19 received Ad26.COV2.S at low or high dose, single or two shots; about 5 received placebo; per-sample allocation not given. On day 63 after the first injection, vaccine and placebo recipients gave samples. The specimen was peripheral blood, collected in a trial of Ad26.COV2.S vaccine versus placebo. The source is a person between 18 and 65 years old who received the Ad26.COV2.S COVID-19 vaccine or a placebo.

This chain links TRBV9 with TRBJ1-2; D is unclear. The V and J ends lost 4 bases and 4 bases respectively, with 11 bases between them. The CDR3 has 13 residues. Germline-derived CDR1 and CDR2 are SGDLS and YYNGEE. Here the CDR3 DNA reads TGTGCCAGCAGCCCATGGGAGGGCTATGGCTACACCTTC. Amino acid sequence: CASSPWEGYGYTF.

The CDR3 nucleotides read TGTGCCAGCAGTGAAGCCGGGACAGGGGTCTACGAGCAGTACTTC. It is translated as CASSEAGTGVYEQYF. The chain combines TRBV6-1 with TRBJ2-7, with 10 bases aligning to TRBD1. There are 15 residues in the CDR3. Trimming at V came to 0 bases and at J to 3 bases, leaving 2 bases not matched to a gene. CDR1 and CDR2 from the germline V gene are MNHNS and SASEGT.

The chain couples TRBV30 to TRBJ2-3, with D hard to call. This CDR3 is 11 amino acids long. The germline V gene encodes CDR1 GTSNPN and CDR2 SVGIG (reference sequence). Trimming took off 5 bases at V and 7 bases at J, with 10 bases between the two ends. CDR3 sequence (DNA): TGTGCCTGGGGCGACTGGAATACGCAGTATTTT. This codes for CAWGDWNTQYF.

The chain combines TRBV5-1 with TRBJ2-3; D tentatively fits TRBD1 or TRBD2 (5 bases each). The germline V and J ends were trimmed by 4 bases and 4 bases, with 16 bases remaining between them. Germline CDR1 and CDR2: SGHRS and YFSETQ. The CDR3 length is 15 residues. DNA for the CDR3: TGCGCCAGCAGCCCCCGGGACCCGTCTGCAGATACGCAGTATTTT. It specifies CASSPRDPSADTQYF.

This chain joins TRBV5-5 and TRBJ2-1; no firm D call. Germline values: CDR1 SGHKS, CDR2 YYEKEE (reference sequence). The CDR3 has 13 residues. The germline V and J ends were trimmed by 2 bases and 4 bases, with 7 bases remaining between them. CDR3 sequence (DNA): TGTGCCAGCAGCTTAGGCTTTTACAATGAGCAGTTCTTC. The encoded protein is CASSLGFYNEQFF.

The rearrangement joins TRBV4-2 to TRBJ2-7, with TRBD1 as a possible D gene (6 bases). V was clipped by 0 bases and J by 0 bases, with 18 bases between them. From germline, CDR1 is LGHNA and CDR2 YNFKEQ. The CDR3 loop spans 18 amino acids. In DNA form, the CDR3 reads TGTGCCAGCAGCCAAGAGGTTGCCGGGGCAGGGGTCTCCTACGAGCAGTACTTC. This gives the protein CASSQEVAGAGVSYEQYF.

This chain links TRBV5-4 with TRBJ2-7, with D perhaps assigned TRBD1 or TRBD2 (5 bases each). The CDR3 length is 12 residues. With 4 bases removed from V and 7 bases from J, the gap between germline ends came to 12 bases. Germline loops: CDR1 SGHNT, CDR2 YYREEE (reference sequence). This CDR3 reads CASSQGELEQYF. Here the CDR3 DNA reads TGTGCCAGCAGCCAGGGAGAGTTAGAGCAGTACTTC.

The V and J genes are TRBV27 and TRBJ1-2; D may be TRBD1 (6 bases). Germline CDR1 MNHEY, CDR2 SMNVEV (reference sequence). This CDR3 contains 14 residues. With 2 bases removed from V and 1 base from J, the gap between germline ends came to 8 bases. This CDR3 is CASSLARGNYGYTF. The CDR3, as DNA: TGTGCCAGCAGTTTAGCCAGGGGTAACTATGGCTACACCTTC.

In this sample, this clone turned up a few times. V and J are TRBV6-1 and TRBJ1-2, with D possibly TRBD1 on 5 matching bases. V shed 0 bases and J shed 7 bases, with 9 bases lying between them. Germline assignment: CDR1 MNHNS and CDR2 SASEGT. There are 13 residues in the CDR3. The CDR3 sequence: CASSEAGAVGYTF. DNA for the CDR3: TGTGCCAGCAGTGAAGCAGGGGCGGTTGGCTACACCTTC.

The chain is built from TRBV9 and TRBJ2-3, with D uncertain. Trimming pared 4 bases from V and 0 bases from J, leaving 3 bases between. Germline V gene sequence: CDR1 SGDLS, CDR2 YYNGEE. CDR3 length: 12 residues. CDR3 sequence (DNA): TGTGCCAGCAGCCAAAGCACAGATACGCAGTATTTT. Its translation is CASSQSTDTQYF.

This clone was detected only once. The V and J genes are TRBV4-1 and TRBJ1-6, with D possibly matching TRBD1 (6 bases). Germline loops: CDR1 MGHRA, CDR2 YSYEKL. This CDR3 has 15 amino acids. Trimming took off 2 bases at V and 7 bases at J, with 12 bases between the two ends. CDR3 residues: CASSQFGGANSPLHF. In DNA, the CDR3 is TGCGCCAGCAGCCAATTTGGGGGGGCCAATTCACCCCTCCACTTT.

The V call is TRBV6-2 or TRBV6-3, the J call TRBJ2-5; D is perhaps TRBD1 or TRBD2 (5 bases each). Germline CDR1 MNHEY, CDR2 SVGEGT. This CDR3 has 13 amino acids. V was shortened by 5 bases and J by 7 bases, with 14 bases between the two germline ends. CDR3 bases: TGTGCCAGCAGTCGGGACGCTGAGGGGACCCAGTACTTC. This sequence encodes CASSRDAEGTQYF.

The chain couples TRBV3-1 (or the pseudogene TRBV3-2) to TRBJ2-1; 12 bases are a match to TRBD2. Trimming removed 4 bases from V and 6 bases from J; junction bases left unmatched: 13. Per germline, CDR1 LGHDT and CDR2 YNNKEL (reference sequence). This CDR3 has 18 residues. Here the CDR3 DNA reads TGTGCCAGCAGCCTCGGACTAGCGGGGTCTCTGTGTCCCAATGAGCAGTTCTTC. Its protein product is CASSLGLAGSLCPNEQFF.

The chain has TRBV6-5 and TRBJ2-4, with D unclear. This CDR3 comprises 14 residues. V was trimmed by 0 bases and J by 9 bases, leaving 12 bases between them. Germline V CDR1 and CDR2: MNHEY, SVGAGI. The chain's CDR3 is CASSYSLMSSIQYF. The CDR3 coding sequence is TGTGCCAGCAGTTACTCTCTGATGTCTAGCATTCAGTACTTC.

The V gene is TRBV5-6, the J gene TRBJ1-4, with TRBD1 matching 11 bases. The germline V gene encodes CDR1 SGHDT and CDR2 YYEEEE. The J segment lost 7 bases and the V segment lost 4 bases, leaving 3 bases of the junction unmatched. The CDR3 has 14 amino acids. The CDR3 sequence: CASSGTGGIEKLFF. The CDR3 coding sequence is TGTGCCAGCAGCGGGACAGGGGGGATTGAAAAACTGTTTTTT.

The chain is built from TRBV7-8 and TRBJ1-6, with 7 bases fitting TRBD1. The germline V gene has CDR1 SGHVS and CDR2 FQNEAQ. The CDR3 contains 15 residues. The V segment lost 5 bases and the J segment 10 bases; nucleotides outside the gene matches: 11. The CDR3 loop reads CASSQTDRPGSPLHF. DNA for the CDR3: TGTGCCAGCAGCCAAACGGACAGGCCGGGGTCACCCCTCCACTTT. Supplemented by reference TRBV7-8 and TRBJ1-6, the full variable domain reads GAGVSQSPRYKVAKRGQDVALRCDPISGHVSLFWYQQALGQGPEFLTYFQNEAQLDKSGLPSDRFFAERPEGSVSTLKIQRTQQEDSAVYLCASSQTDRPGSPLHFGNGTRLTVT.

The V gene is TRBV5-6, the J gene TRBJ1-1; D gene ambiguous. Between the trimmed V and J ends, which lost 4 bases and 2 bases, there was a span of 9 bases. The germline V gene has CDR1 SGHDT and CDR2 YYEEEE. This CDR3 has 13 amino acids. CDR3 nucleotide sequence: TGTGCCAGCAGCGTTAAGCCCAACACTGAAGCTTTCTTT. Translating it yields CASSVKPNTEAFF.

The chain has TRBV6-5 and TRBJ1-2; D is uncertain. Trimming removed 7 bases at V and 1 base at J, with 16 bases between. Germline CDR1 reads MNHEY; CDR2 reads SVGAGI. This CDR3 region has 15 residues. The CDR3 nucleotides read TGTGCCAGCACCGCCGATCAGGCGATTAACTATGGCTACACCTTC. This codes for CASTADQAINYGYTF.

CDR3 nucleotide sequence: TGTGCCAGCAGGTTCAGCGGGGACACAGATACGCAGTATTTT. Encoded protein: CASRFSGDTDTQYF. The chain uses TRBV6-5 and TRBJ2-3, with 7 nucleotides matching TRBD2. The CDR3 length is 14 residues. Germline V gene data show CDR1 as MNHEY and CDR2 as SVGAGI. The V gene end was trimmed by 6 bases and the J gene end by 2 bases; junction bases not matched to a gene: 5.

The chain combines TRBV7-2 with TRBJ2-5, with unresolved D. The CDR3 consists of 17 residues. The germline V and J ends were trimmed by 3 bases and 2 bases, with 19 bases remaining between them. Germline lookup yields CDR1 SGHTA and CDR2 FQGNSA. CDR3 bases: TGTGCCAGCAGCTTGTTAGGCCCCAACGACCTACAAGAGACCCAGTACTTC. This gives the protein CASSLLGPNDLQETQYF.

The chain uses TRBV7-2 and TRBJ2-1, with TRBD2 as a possible D gene (6 bases). This CDR3 contains 16 residues. Germline CDR1 and CDR2: SGHTA and FQGNSA. The V end lost 0 bases, the J end lost 4 bases, and 13 bases lay between the germline ends. This CDR3 is CASSLAGGYQYNEQFF. The DNA for the CDR3 is TGTGCCAGCAGCTTAGCAGGAGGGTATCAATACAATGAGCAGTTCTTC.

The chain carries TRBV7-9 and TRBJ1-3; D gene unclear. The CDR3 runs 12 residues. Germline lookup yields CDR1 SEHNR and CDR2 FQNEAQ (reference sequence). Trimming stripped 2 bases from V and 3 bases from J, with 2 bases between. Written as DNA, the CDR3 is TGTGCCAGCAGCTTATTTGGAAACACCATATATTTT. As protein: CASSLFGNTIYF.

The chain joins TRBV28 to TRBJ2-7; D uncertain. Germline V CDR1 and CDR2: MDHEN, SYDVKM. V was trimmed by 6 bases and J by 0 bases, leaving 15 bases between them. The CDR3 spans 15 residues. The CDR3 nucleotides are TGTGCCAGCAGGCTAGGTACCCCAGGCTCCTACGAGCAGTACTTC. Residues: CASRLGTPGSYEQYF.